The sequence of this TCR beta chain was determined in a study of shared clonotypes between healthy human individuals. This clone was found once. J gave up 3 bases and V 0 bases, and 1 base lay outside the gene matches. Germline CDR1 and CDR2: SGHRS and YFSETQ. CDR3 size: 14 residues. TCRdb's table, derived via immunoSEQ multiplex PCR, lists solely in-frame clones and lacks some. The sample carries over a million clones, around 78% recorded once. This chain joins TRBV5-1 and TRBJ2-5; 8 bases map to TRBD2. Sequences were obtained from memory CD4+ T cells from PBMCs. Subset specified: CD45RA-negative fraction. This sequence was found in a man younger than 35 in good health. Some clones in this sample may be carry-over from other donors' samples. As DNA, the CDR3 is TGCGCCAGCAGCTTGGTACTAGCGGAAGAGACCCAGTACTTC. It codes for CASSLVLAEETQYF. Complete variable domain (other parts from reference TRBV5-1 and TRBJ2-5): KAGVTQTPRYLIKTRGQQVTLSCSPISGHRSVSWYQQTPGQGLQFLFEYFSETQRNKGNFPGRFSGRQFSNSRSEMNVSTLELGDSALYLCASSLVLAEETQYFGPGTRLLVL.